A selection of T cell receptor beta chains follows, all from one sample in a study of control samples from healthy donors and cancer patients. Sequenced by immunoSEQ multiplex PCR; TCRdb stores in-frame clones only, minus some. This table has around 150,000 clones, under 96% appearing once. The sequenced sample consisted of blood. The receptors were sampled from a woman aged 25 to 45 in good health. The CDR3 runs from the conserved cysteine through the conserved F or W. Each record gives: J gene, V gene, D gene, clone size, CDR3 DNA, CDR3 protein. A D gene is named only where the DNA matches it firmly. The size of a clone is reported for some rows only, either as once, few or many, or as a class for expanded clones.

J gene: TRBJ1-2
V gene: TRBV24-1
D gene: -
clone size: -
CDR3 DNA: TGTGCCACCAGTGATTTCGGGGGTTCGGGCTACACCTTC
CDR3 protein: CATSDFGGSGYTF

J gene: TRBJ1-2
V gene: TRBV10-2
D gene: -
clone size: -
CDR3 DNA: TGCGCCAGCAGTGCACACAGAGGAGAAAGGGCCGACTATGGCTACACCTTC
CDR3 protein: CASSAHRGERADYGYTF

J gene: TRBJ2-1
V gene: TRBV2
D gene: -
clone size: -
CDR3 DNA: TGTGCCAGCACCGTTGGAGAAGCGGGTGAGCAGTTCTTC
CDR3 protein: CASTVGEAGEQFF

J gene: TRBJ1-2
V gene: TRBV3-1/TRBV3-2
D gene: -
clone size: -
CDR3 DNA: TGTGCCAGCAGCGTGGACGGTAACTATGGCTACACCTTC
CDR3 protein: CASSVDGNYGYTF

J gene: TRBJ1-2
V gene: TRBV3-1/TRBV3-2
D gene: TRBD1
clone size: -
CDR3 DNA: TGTGCCAGCACCGACAGGGGAACCGGCTACACCTTC
CDR3 protein: CASTDRGTGYTF

J gene: TRBJ1-2
V gene: TRBV6-5
D gene: TRBD1
clone size: -
CDR3 DNA: TGTGCCAGCAGCACCGGGACAGACTATGGCTACACCTTC
CDR3 protein: CASSTGTDYGYTF

J gene: TRBJ2-7
V gene: TRBV15
D gene: -
clone size: -
CDR3 DNA: TGTGCCACCAGCAGAGGGGTGGGGCCCTACGAGCAGTACTTC
CDR3 protein: CATSRGVGPYEQYF

J gene: TRBJ1-1
V gene: TRBV28
D gene: TRBD1
clone size: -
CDR3 DNA: TGTGCCAGCAGTTCTCACCGCCCCGGACAGGGTGATGAAGCTTTCTTT
CDR3 protein: CASSSHRPGQGDEAFF

J gene: TRBJ1-1
V gene: TRBV19
D gene: -
clone size: -
CDR3 DNA: TGTGCCAGTAGTACGGGACAGAACACTGAAGCTTTCTTT
CDR3 protein: CASSTGQNTEAFF

J gene: TRBJ1-2
V gene: TRBV12-3/TRBV12-4
D gene: TRBD1
clone size: -
CDR3 DNA: TGTGCCAGCAGTCCAGGACAGGGTGGCTACACCTTC
CDR3 protein: CASSPGQGGYTF

J gene: TRBJ1-2
V gene: TRBV9
D gene: TRBD1
clone size: -
CDR3 DNA: TGTGCCAGCAGCAGCCGGACAGGGATGAGTGACGGCTACACCTTC
CDR3 protein: CASSSRTGMSDGYTF

J gene: TRBJ1-2
V gene: TRBV10-3
D gene: TRBD1
clone size: -
CDR3 DNA: TGTGCCATCAGTGAGACCCTACAGGGGGGCTACACCTTC
CDR3 protein: CAISETLQGGYTF

J gene: TRBJ1-6
V gene: TRBV28
D gene: TRBD1
clone size: -
CDR3 DNA: TGTGCCAGCAGTCAGGGACAAGGACAGGGGGCAAATTCACCCCTCCACTTT
CDR3 protein: CASSQGQGQGANSPLHF

J gene: TRBJ1-5
V gene: TRBV19
D gene: -
clone size: -
CDR3 DNA: TGTGCCAGCCGCAGCGTAGGGGCGGGTCAGCCCCAGCATTTT
CDR3 protein: CASRSVGAGQPQHF

J gene: TRBJ1-2
V gene: TRBV27
D gene: -
clone size: -
CDR3 DNA: TGTGCCAGCAGCCCCCTCGGCACGGACCGGAAATATGGCTACACCTTC
CDR3 protein: CASSPLGTDRKYGYTF

J gene: TRBJ1-5
V gene: TRBV12-3/TRBV12-4
D gene: -
clone size: -
CDR3 DNA: TGTGCCAGCAGTTTAGGGGGGTCCTCGCTCCAGCATTTT
CDR3 protein: CASSLGGSSLQHF

J gene: TRBJ2-7
V gene: TRBV24-1
D gene: TRBD2
clone size: -
CDR3 DNA: TGTGCCACCAGTGATTTGCAGTTTTTTAAGAGTGGGCGGGAGGGCCCCCCCTACGAGCAGTACTTC
CDR3 protein: CATSDLQFFKSGREGPPYEQYF

J gene: TRBJ1-2
V gene: TRBV19
D gene: -
clone size: once
CDR3 DNA: TGTGCCAGTAGTCGGTCGGAGCACCAACCCAACTATGGCTACACCTTC
CDR3 protein: CASSRSEHQPNYGYTF

J gene: TRBJ1-6
V gene: TRBV5-1
D gene: -
clone size: -
CDR3 DNA: TGCGCCAGCAGCTTGGAAGCAGCTTATAATTCACCCCTCCACTTT
CDR3 protein: CASSLEAAYNSPLHF

J gene: TRBJ1-2
V gene: TRBV24-1
D gene: -
clone size: -
CDR3 DNA: TGTGCCACCAGTGCCGCAAAGTCGGAGGGTAACTATGGCTACACCTTC
CDR3 protein: CATSAAKSEGNYGYTF

J gene: TRBJ1-4
V gene: TRBV9
D gene: -
clone size: -
CDR3 DNA: TGTGCCAGCAGCGTAGATGCAGCAACTAATGAAAAACTGTTTTTT
CDR3 protein: CASSVDAATNEKLFF

J gene: TRBJ2-6
V gene: TRBV4-2
D gene: TRBD1
clone size: -
CDR3 DNA: TGTGCCAGCACCGTTGCCGGGACAGGGGCTGGGGCCAACGTCCTGACTTTC
CDR3 protein: CASTVAGTGAGANVLTF

J gene: TRBJ1-5
V gene: TRBV2
D gene: -
clone size: -
CDR3 DNA: TGTGCCAGCAGTGCGAGGGTCGTCAATCAGCCCCAGCATTTT
CDR3 protein: CASSARVVNQPQHF

J gene: TRBJ2-1
V gene: TRBV4-2
D gene: TRBD2
clone size: -
CDR3 DNA: TGTGCCAGCAGCCAAGAAGCGGGAGGGTACTACAATGAGCAGTTCTTC
CDR3 protein: CASSQEAGGYYNEQFF

J gene: TRBJ1-2
V gene: TRBV20-1
D gene: -
clone size: -
CDR3 DNA: TGCAGTGCTAGTTTTCGTGGCTACACCTTC
CDR3 protein: CSASFRGYTF

J gene: TRBJ1-1
V gene: TRBV5-4
D gene: -
clone size: -
CDR3 DNA: TGTGCCAGCAGCTTGGACGGACTGAACACTGAAGCTTTCTTT
CDR3 protein: CASSLDGLNTEAFF

J gene: TRBJ2-1
V gene: TRBV29-1
D gene: -
clone size: -
CDR3 DNA: TGCAGCGTTCGAGTAGCGCACAATGAGCAGTTCTTC
CDR3 protein: CSVRVAHNEQFF

J gene: TRBJ2-5
V gene: TRBV11-3
D gene: -
clone size: -
CDR3 DNA: TGTGCCAGCAGCTTAGGGGGGTGGGAGACCCAGTACTTC
CDR3 protein: CASSLGGWETQYF

J gene: TRBJ1-6
V gene: TRBV6-1
D gene: -
clone size: -
CDR3 DNA: TGTGCCAGCAGTGATCGTCAGTCATATAATTCACCCCTCCACTTT
CDR3 protein: CASSDRQSYNSPLHF

J gene: TRBJ2-1
V gene: TRBV14
D gene: TRBD2
clone size: -
CDR3 DNA: TGTGCCAGCAGCCAAGATTGGGACTACAACAATGAGCAGTTCTTC
CDR3 protein: CASSQDWDYNNEQFF

J gene: TRBJ1-6
V gene: TRBV5-1
D gene: -
clone size: -
CDR3 DNA: TGCGCCAGCAGAACCGACAGCTATTCACCCCTCCACTTT
CDR3 protein: CASRTDSYSPLHF

J gene: TRBJ2-1
V gene: TRBV29-1
D gene: TRBD2
clone size: -
CDR3 DNA: TGCAGCGTAGTGCACCCGGGAGGTGAGCAGTTCTTC
CDR3 protein: CSVVHPGGEQFF

J gene: TRBJ1-5
V gene: TRBV19
D gene: -
clone size: -
CDR3 DNA: TGTGCCAGTAGTGGTCCGGGGAACAATCAGCCCCAGCATTTT
CDR3 protein: CASSGPGNNQPQHF

J gene: TRBJ1-5
V gene: TRBV20-1
D gene: -
clone size: -
CDR3 DNA: TGCAGTGCTAGTACGGGGAGCTATCAGCCCCAGCATTTT
CDR3 protein: CSASTGSYQPQHF

J gene: TRBJ1-2
V gene: TRBV7-2
D gene: TRBD1
clone size: -
CDR3 DNA: TGTGCCAGCAGCTTAGTCCGGACAGGCGCGGCGTATGGCTACACCTTC
CDR3 protein: CASSLVRTGAAYGYTF

J gene: TRBJ2-3
V gene: TRBV27
D gene: -
clone size: once
CDR3 DNA: TGTGCCAGCAGGGGACTGGGGATCGGCACAGATACGCAGTATTTT
CDR3 protein: CASRGLGIGTDTQYF

J gene: TRBJ1-1
V gene: TRBV15
D gene: TRBD1
clone size: -
CDR3 DNA: TGTGCCACCAGCAGTAACAGGGGGCCCACTGAAGCTTTCTTT
CDR3 protein: CATSSNRGPTEAFF